The next 14 T cell receptor beta chains were all read from a single sample in a study of post-analysis software for immune sequencing data. Overall study results and limits: TRBV5-6, TRBV5-1 and TRBV20-1 were among five TRBV segments more frequent in patients than controls.

Unique molecular identifiers had been added to the TCR beta cDNA libraries. MiXCR, run by TCRdb on the PCR reads, gives a single entry per CDR3 protein. This sample yields hundreds of thousands of distinct CDR3 sequences, of which roughly 30% are seen a single time; around 0.56% belongs to the top ten. What these receptors recognize is not known. The specimen sequenced was blood. The receptors derive from a girl aged 10-17 years with multiple sclerosis.

This chain links TRBV20-1 with TRBJ1-2; TRBD1 aligns across 9 bases. Germline CDR1 reads DFQATT; CDR2 reads SNEGSKA (reference sequence). The CDR3 contains 15 residues. Trimming at V came to 0 bases and at J to 6 bases, leaving 8 bases not matched to a gene. In DNA, the CDR3 is TGCAGTGCTAGAGATTTAGACAGGGGGTTGGATGGCTACACCTTC. Residues: CSARDLDRGLDGYTF.

CDR3 nucleotide sequence: TGCAGCCTTGCGGGGACTTCTAGCGGGAGGGGGTACAATGAGCAGTTCTTC. This translates into CSLAGTSSGRGYNEQFF. This chain links TRBV29-1 with TRBJ2-1; 12 bases align to TRBD2. Germline trimming cut 8 bases from V and 4 bases from J; bases unmatched to any gene: 15. There are 17 residues in the CDR3. The germline V gene has CDR1 SQVTM and CDR2 ANQGSEA.

The rearrangement links TRBV10-3 to TRBJ2-7; tentative D call: TRBD1 (6 bases). V was clipped by 2 bases and J by 2 bases, with 10 bases between them. This CDR3 has 14 amino acids. In germline, CDR1 is ENHRY, CDR2 SYGVKD. Here the CDR3 DNA reads TGTGCCATCAGTGAGCCAGGGGTCACCTACGAGCAGTACTTC. Protein: CAISEPGVTYEQYF.

CDR3 bases: TGTGCCACCAGCAGAGATCTAGCGGGGGCCTCCTACAATGAGCAGTACTTC. Translation gives CATSRDLAGASYNEQYF. The V gene is TRBV15, the J gene TRBJ2-7, with 10 bases matching TRBD2. The CDR3 length is 17 residues. Germline assignment: CDR1 LNHNV and CDR2 YYDKDF (reference sequence). The V gene end was trimmed by 0 bases and the J gene end by 7 bases; junction bases not matched to a gene: 12.

This clonotype was recorded only once. The chain is built from TRBV7-2 and TRBJ1-2; D ambiguous. Per the germline V gene, CDR1 is SGHTA and CDR2 is FQGNSA. Trimming removed 2 bases at V and 4 bases at J, with 17 bases between. The CDR3 extends over 16 amino acids. The CDR3, as DNA: TGTGCCAGCAGCTTAAGGGCAAGGGCGCACTTCTATGGCTACACCTTC. This translates into CASSLRARAHFYGYTF.

This clonotype has a handful of counts. At one end the junction does not follow the germline gene, possibly because of a read error. The rearrangement uses TRBV7-7 and TRBJ2-5; D might be TRBD2 (6 bases). The CDR3 extends over 16 amino acids. Germline assignment: CDR1 SSHAT and CDR2 FNYEAQ (reference sequence). The CDR3 DNA is TGTGCTAGCAGCAAAACCGGGACTCAAAAGGGGGAGACCCAGTACTTC. As protein: CASSKTGTQKGETQYF.

The chain links TRBV7-2 to TRBJ1-5; D unresolved. The CDR3 loop spans 14 amino acids. Deletions cut 0 bases from V and 7 bases from J, with 10 bases between. Germline-derived CDR1 and CDR2 are SGHTA and FQGNSA. The CDR3 protein is CASSLASDGQPQHF. The CDR3 DNA follows: TGTGCCAGCAGCTTAGCGAGTGACGGGCAGCCCCAGCATTTT.

This clonotype appeared a few times. The chain uses TRBV12-3 or TRBV12-4 and TRBJ1-2; weak D call: TRBD1 (5 bases). This CDR3 is built from 13 residues. The germline V and J ends were trimmed by 0 bases and 6 bases, with 8 bases remaining between them. The CDR3 DNA reads as TGTGCCAGCAGTTTAGCAGGGGAAGATGGCTACACCTTC. Translating gives CASSLAGEDGYTF.

The rearrangement joins TRBV2 to TRBJ1-2; D unresolved. This CDR3 comprises 14 residues. Germline CDR1 reads SNHLY; CDR2 reads FYNNEI. The ends were cut back, 0 bases at V and 8 bases at J, with 13 bases in the middle. The CDR3 sequence: CASSEAWRLSGYTF. In DNA, the CDR3 is TGTGCCAGCAGTGAAGCATGGCGGCTTTCAGGCTACACCTTC.

The CDR3 loop reads CAIRGSGSPDTQYF. The CDR3, as DNA: TGTGCCATCAGGGGTAGCGGGAGTCCAGATACGCAGTATTTT. The chain carries TRBV10-3 and TRBJ2-3; 9 bases fit TRBD2. Unmatched junction bases numbered 5, after V lost 6 bases and J lost 4 bases. CDR1 is ENHRY, CDR2 SYGVKD, per germline. There are 14 residues in the CDR3.

The rearrangement joins TRBV24-1 to TRBJ2-1, with D perhaps being TRBD1 or TRBD2 (6 bases each). The CDR3 runs to 16 residues. The V gene lost 0 bases and the J gene lost 4 bases, with 12 bases spanning the gap. Germline V lookup: CDR1 KGHDR, CDR2 SFDVKD. In DNA form, the CDR3 reads TGTGCCACCAGTGATTTGGGGGGGCTCACTTACAATGAGCAGTTCTTC. Translated: CATSDLGGLTYNEQFF.

This clonotype occurred a few times. J is TRBJ2-6 and V is TRBV7-2; no reliable D call. CDR1 is SGHTA, CDR2 FQGNSA, per germline. Trimming took 4 bases from V and 0 from J, leaving 7 bases between them. The CDR3 runs to 15 residues. The chain's CDR3 is CASSWSSSGANVLTF. DNA for the CDR3: TGTGCCAGCAGCTGGTCAAGCTCTGGGGCCAACGTCCTGACTTTC.

This clonotype was counted between two and nine times. J is TRBJ2-5 and V is TRBV4-3; D call uncertain. The CDR3 runs 13 residues. CDR1 is LGHNA and CDR2 is YSLEER in the germline V gene. The V gene lost 3 bases and the J gene lost 2 bases, with 7 bases spanning the gap. The chain's CDR3 is CASSHDLQETQYF. The CDR3 coding sequence is TGCGCCAGCAGCCACGACTTACAAGAGACCCAGTACTTC.

V usage is TRBV29-1 and J usage is TRBJ1-1; possibly TRBD1 for D (6 bases). The CDR3 contains 14 residues. Trimming took 3 bases from V and 1 from J, leaving 12 bases between them. Germline V gives CDR1 SQVTM, CDR2 ANQGSEA. The CDR3 DNA is TGCAGCGTTGAGAAAGGGGGGGCGAACACTGAAGCTTTCTTT. It is translated as CSVEKGGANTEAFF.